The T cell receptor (beta chain) under discussion was sequenced for a study of T cell changes during pregnancy in multiple sclerosis. Profiled with immunoSEQ multiplex PCR; TCRdb holds only in-frame clones, not every one. Of about 56,000 clones in the sample, approximately 87% are singletons; the top ten hold under 5.5%. The V and J ends lost 3 bases and 7 bases, in that order; junction bases with no gene match: 5. This CDR3 has 13 residues. Germline CDR1 and CDR2: SGHAT and FQNNGV. The sequenced material came from peripheral blood from another person, used as feeder cells. The sequence came from a human donor whose cells served as feeder cells for cultures in a pregnancy study. The chain couples TRBV11-2 to TRBJ1-1, with 7 bases that match TRBD1. CDR3 nucleotides: TGTGCCAGCAGCTTGGGACAGACGTTTGAAGCTTTCTTT. Translated, it gives CASSLGQTFEAFF.